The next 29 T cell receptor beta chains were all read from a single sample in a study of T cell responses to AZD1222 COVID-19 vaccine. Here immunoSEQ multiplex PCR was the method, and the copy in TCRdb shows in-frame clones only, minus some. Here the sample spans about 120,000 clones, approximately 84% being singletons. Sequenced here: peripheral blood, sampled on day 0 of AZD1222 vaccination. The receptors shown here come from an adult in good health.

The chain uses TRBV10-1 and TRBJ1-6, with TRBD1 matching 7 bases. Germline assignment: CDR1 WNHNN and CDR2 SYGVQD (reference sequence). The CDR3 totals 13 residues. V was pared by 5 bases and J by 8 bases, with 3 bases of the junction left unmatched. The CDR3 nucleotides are TGCGCCAGCAGTAAGCAGGGGGATTCACCCCTCCACTTT. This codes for CASSKQGDSPLHF.

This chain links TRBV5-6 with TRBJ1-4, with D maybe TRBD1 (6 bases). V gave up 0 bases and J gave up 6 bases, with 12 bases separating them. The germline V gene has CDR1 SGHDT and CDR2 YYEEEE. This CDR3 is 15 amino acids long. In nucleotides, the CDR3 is TGTGCCAGCAGCTTGGAGGGGGTCGTTGATGAAAAACTGTTTTTT. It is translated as CASSLEGVVDEKLFF.

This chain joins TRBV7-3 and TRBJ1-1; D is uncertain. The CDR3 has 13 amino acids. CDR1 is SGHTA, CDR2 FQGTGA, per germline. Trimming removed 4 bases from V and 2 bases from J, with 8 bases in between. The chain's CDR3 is CASSYQENTEAFF. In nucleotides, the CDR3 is TGTGCCAGCAGCTATCAGGAAAACACTGAAGCTTTCTTT.

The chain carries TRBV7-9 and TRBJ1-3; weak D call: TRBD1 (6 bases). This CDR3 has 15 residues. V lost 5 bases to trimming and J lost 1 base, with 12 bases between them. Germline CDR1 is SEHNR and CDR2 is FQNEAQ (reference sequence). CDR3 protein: CASSHYRDSGNTIYF. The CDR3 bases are TGTGCCAGCAGCCACTACAGGGATTCTGGAAACACCATATATTTT. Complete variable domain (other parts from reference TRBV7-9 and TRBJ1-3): DTGVSQNPRHKITKRGQNVTFRCDPISEHNRLYWYRQTLGQGPEFLTYFQNEAQLEKSRLLSDRFSAERPKGSFSTLEIQRTEQGDSAMYLCASSHYRDSGNTIYFGEGSWLTVV.

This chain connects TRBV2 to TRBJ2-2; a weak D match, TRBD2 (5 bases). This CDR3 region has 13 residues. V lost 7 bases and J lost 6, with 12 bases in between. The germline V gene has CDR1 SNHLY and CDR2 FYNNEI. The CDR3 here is CASKADGAGELFF. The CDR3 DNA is TGTGCCAGCAAAGCGGATGGGGCCGGGGAGCTGTTTTTT.

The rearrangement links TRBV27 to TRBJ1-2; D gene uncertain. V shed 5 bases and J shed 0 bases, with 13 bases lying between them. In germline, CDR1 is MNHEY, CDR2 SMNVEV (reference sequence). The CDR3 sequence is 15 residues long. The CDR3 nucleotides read TGTGCCAGCAGTCGGGCGGGCAGTTCTAACTATGGCTACACCTTC. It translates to CASSRAGSSNYGYTF.

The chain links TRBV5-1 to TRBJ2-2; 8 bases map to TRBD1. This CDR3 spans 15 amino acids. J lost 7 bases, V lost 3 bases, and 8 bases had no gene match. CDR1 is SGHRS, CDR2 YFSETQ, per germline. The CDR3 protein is CASSWTGLGIGELFF. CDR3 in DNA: TGCGCCAGCAGCTGGACAGGGTTAGGAATCGGGGAGCTGTTTTTT.

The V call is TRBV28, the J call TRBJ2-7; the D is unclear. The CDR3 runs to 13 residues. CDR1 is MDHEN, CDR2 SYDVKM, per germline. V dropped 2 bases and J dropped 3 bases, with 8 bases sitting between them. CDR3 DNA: TGTGCCAGCAGTTTAAGGCCTAGCTACGAGCAGTACTTC. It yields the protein CASSLRPSYEQYF.

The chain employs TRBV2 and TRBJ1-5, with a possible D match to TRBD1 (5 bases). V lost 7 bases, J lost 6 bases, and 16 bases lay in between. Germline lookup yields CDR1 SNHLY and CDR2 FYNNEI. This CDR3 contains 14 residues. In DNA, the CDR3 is TGTGCCAGCATGAGGACATTATCGGTTCAGCCCCAGCATTTT. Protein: CASMRTLSVQPQHF.

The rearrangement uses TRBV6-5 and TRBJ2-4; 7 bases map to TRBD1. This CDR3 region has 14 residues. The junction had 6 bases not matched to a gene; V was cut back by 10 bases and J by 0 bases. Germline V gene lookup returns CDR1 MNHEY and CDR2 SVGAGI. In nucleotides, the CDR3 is TGTGCCACCAAGGACAGGTTAGCCAAAAACATTCAGTACTTC. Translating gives CATKDRLAKNIQYF.

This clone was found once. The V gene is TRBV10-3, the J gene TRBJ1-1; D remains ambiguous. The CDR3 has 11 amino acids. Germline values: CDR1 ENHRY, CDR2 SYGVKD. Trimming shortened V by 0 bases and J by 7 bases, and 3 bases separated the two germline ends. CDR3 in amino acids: CAISESVEAFF. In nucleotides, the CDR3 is TGTGCCATCAGTGAGTCCGTTGAAGCTTTCTTT.

The CDR3 loop reads CASSYSSGLGTIYF. The CDR3 DNA reads TGTGCCAGCAGTTACTCGAGTGGGTTAGGCACCATATATTTT. J is TRBJ1-3 and V is TRBV6-5; no clear D gene. From germline, CDR1 is MNHEY and CDR2 SVGAGI. The CDR3 is 14 residues long. Trimming left V 0 bases short and J 9 bases short, with 12 bases between.

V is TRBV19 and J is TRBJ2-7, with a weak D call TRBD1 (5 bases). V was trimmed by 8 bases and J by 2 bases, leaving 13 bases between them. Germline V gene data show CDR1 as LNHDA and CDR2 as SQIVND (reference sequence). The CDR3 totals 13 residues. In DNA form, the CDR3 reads TGTGCCAGTGTCGGCCAGGGCCCCTACGAGCAGTACTTC. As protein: CASVGQGPYEQYF.

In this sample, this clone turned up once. CDR3 DNA sequence: TGTGCCAGCAGCTTTACAGGAGGAGGACAGTTCTTC. Translated: CASSFTGGGQFF. The chain has TRBV11-3 and TRBJ2-1, with D perhaps TRBD1 or TRBD2 (5 bases each). The V gene's germline CDR1 is SGHNT and CDR2 YENEEA. The CDR3 is 12 residues long. With 3 bases removed from V and 13 bases from J, the gap between germline ends came to 13 bases.

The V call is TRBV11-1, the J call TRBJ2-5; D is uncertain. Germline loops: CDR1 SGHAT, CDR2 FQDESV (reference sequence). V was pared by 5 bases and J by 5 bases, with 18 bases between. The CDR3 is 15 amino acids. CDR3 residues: CASSRRAAGPETQYF. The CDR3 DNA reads TGTGCCAGCAGCCGTCGGGCAGCCGGGCCGGAGACCCAGTACTTC.

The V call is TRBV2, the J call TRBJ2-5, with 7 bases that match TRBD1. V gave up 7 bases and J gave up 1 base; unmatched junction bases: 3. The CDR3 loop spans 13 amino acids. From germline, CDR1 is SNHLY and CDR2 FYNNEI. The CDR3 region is CASTGDSQETQYF. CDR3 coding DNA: TGTGCCAGCACCGGGGACAGCCAAGAGACCCAGTACTTC. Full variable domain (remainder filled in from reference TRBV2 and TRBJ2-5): EPEVTQTPSHQVTQMGQEVILRCVPISNHLYFYWYRQILGQKVEFLVSFYNNEISEKSEIFDDQFSVERPDGSNFTLKIRSTKLEDSAMYFCASTGDSQETQYFGPGTRLLVL.

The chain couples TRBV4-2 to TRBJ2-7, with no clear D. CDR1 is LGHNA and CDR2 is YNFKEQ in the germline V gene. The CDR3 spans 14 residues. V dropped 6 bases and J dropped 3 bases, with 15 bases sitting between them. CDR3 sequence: CASSRRTDNYEQYF. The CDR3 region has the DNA TGTGCCAGCAGTCGTCGGACGGATAACTACGAGCAGTACTTC.

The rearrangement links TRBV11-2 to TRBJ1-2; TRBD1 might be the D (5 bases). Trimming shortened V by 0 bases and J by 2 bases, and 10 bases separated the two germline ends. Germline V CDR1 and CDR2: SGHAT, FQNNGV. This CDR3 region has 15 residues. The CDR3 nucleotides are TGTGCCAGCAGCTTAGAGCGGAGGGGAAACTATGGCTACACCTTC. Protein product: CASSLERRGNYGYTF.

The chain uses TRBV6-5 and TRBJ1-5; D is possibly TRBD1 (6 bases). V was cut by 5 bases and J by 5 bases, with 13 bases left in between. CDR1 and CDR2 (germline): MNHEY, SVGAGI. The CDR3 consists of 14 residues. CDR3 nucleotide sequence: TGTGCCAGCAGTCAGGGGTTATTTGATCAGCCCCAGCATTTT. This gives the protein CASSQGLFDQPQHF.

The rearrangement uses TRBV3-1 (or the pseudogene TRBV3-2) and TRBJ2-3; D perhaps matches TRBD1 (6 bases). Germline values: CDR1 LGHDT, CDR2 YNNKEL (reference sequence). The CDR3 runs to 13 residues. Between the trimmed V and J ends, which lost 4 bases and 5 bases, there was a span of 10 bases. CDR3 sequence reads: CASSRGLIDTQYF. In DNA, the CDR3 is TGTGCCAGCAGCCGGGGGCTTATAGATACGCAGTATTTT.

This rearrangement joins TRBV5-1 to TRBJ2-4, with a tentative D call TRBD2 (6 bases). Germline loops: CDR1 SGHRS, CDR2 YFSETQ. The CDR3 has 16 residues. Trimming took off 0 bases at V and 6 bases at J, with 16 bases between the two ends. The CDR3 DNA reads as TGCGCCAGCAGCTTGGGTCTCGGGGGTTTGGGAAACATTCAGTACTTC. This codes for CASSLGLGGLGNIQYF.

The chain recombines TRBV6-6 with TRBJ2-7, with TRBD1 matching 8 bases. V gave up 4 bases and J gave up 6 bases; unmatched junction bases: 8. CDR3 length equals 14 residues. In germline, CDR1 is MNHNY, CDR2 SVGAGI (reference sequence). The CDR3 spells CASSLGTGIPEQYF. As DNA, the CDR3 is TGTGCCAGCAGTTTAGGGACAGGAATCCCCGAGCAGTACTTC.

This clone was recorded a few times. CDR3 DNA sequence: TGTGCCAGCAGCCGGGCCGGGCCTGTCACAGATACGCAGTATTTT. Its protein is CASSRAGPVTDTQYF. The J gene is TRBJ2-3, the V gene TRBV4-2, with D uncertain. The CDR3 runs 15 residues. V lost 4 bases and J lost 2, with 13 bases in between. In germline, CDR1 is LGHNA, CDR2 YNFKEQ.

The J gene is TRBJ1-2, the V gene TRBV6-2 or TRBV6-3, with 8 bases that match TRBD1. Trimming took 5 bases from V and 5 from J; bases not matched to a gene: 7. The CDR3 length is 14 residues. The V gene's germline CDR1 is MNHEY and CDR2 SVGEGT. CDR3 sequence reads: CASSRGQGSYGYTF. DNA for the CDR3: TGTGCCAGCAGTCGAGGACAGGGCTCTTATGGCTACACCTTC.

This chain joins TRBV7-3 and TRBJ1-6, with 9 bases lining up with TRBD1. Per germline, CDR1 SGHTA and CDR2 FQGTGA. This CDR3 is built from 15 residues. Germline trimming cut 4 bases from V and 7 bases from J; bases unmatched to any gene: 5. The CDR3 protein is CASSSGTGRNSPLHF. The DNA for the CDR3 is TGTGCCAGCAGCTCCGGGACAGGGAGGAATTCACCCCTCCACTTT.

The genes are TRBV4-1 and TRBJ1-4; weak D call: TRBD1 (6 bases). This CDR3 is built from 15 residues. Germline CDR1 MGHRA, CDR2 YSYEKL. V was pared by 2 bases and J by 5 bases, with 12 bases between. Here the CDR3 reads CASSQYREVNEKLFF. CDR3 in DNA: TGCGCCAGCAGCCAATACAGGGAGGTCAATGAAAAACTGTTTTTT.

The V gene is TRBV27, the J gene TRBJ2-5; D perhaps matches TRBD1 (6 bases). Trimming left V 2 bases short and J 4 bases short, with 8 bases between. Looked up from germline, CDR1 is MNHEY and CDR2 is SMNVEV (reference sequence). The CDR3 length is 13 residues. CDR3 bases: TGTGCCAGCAGTTTACAGGGGCGAGAGACCCAGTACTTC. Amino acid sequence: CASSLQGRETQYF.

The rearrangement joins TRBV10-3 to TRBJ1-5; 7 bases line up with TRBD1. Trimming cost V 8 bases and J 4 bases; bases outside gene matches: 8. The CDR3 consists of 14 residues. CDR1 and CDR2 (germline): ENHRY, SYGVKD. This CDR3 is CAIRSGTENQPQHF. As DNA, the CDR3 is TGTGCCATCCGTTCCGGGACAGAGAATCAGCCCCAGCATTTT.

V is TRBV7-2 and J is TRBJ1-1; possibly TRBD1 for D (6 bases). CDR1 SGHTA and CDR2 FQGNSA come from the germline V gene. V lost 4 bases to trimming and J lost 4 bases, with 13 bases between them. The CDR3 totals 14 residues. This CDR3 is CASSSLRGSTEAFF. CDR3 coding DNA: TGTGCCAGCAGCTCCCTAAGGGGGAGCACTGAAGCTTTCTTT.